The rows below give T cell receptor beta chains drawn from one sample of a study of blood T cell repertoires in COVID-19. Here immunoSEQ multiplex PCR was the method, and the copy in TCRdb shows in-frame clones only, minus some. The repertoire has some 190,000 clones, roughly 84% of them found once; the top ten carry 15% to 20%. Sequencing used peripheral blood. The receptors here all came from a person aged 70 to 85 with COVID-19, enrolled during active disease. CDR3s include the opening cysteine and the closing phenylalanine or tryptophan. Fields, in order: V gene, clone size, CDR3 length, D gene, J gene, CDR3 DNA, CDR3 protein. A D gene is named only where the DNA matches it firmly. The size of a clone is reported for some rows only, either as once, few or many, or as a class for expanded clones.

>TRBV15|-|13|-|TRBJ2-2
TGTGCCACCAGCAGAGATCGAGCCGGGGAGCTGTTTTTT
CATSRDRAGELFF
>TRBV3-1/TRBV3-2|-|16|TRBD1|TRBJ2-7
TGTGCCAGCAGCCACACAATCCGGGACAGGGGGCTCGAGCAGTACTTC
CASSHTIRDRGLEQYF
>TRBV28|once|12|-|TRBJ1-5
TGTGCCAGCAGTTTCGGGTCAAAGCCCCAGCATTTT
CASSFGSKPQHF
>TRBV24-1|-|15|TRBD2|TRBJ2-3
TGTGCCACCAGTGGTGTTAGCGGGAGTCGAGATACGCAGTATTTT
CATSGVSGSRDTQYF
>TRBV5-1|-|13|TRBD2|TRBJ2-1
TGCGCCAGCAGCGCGGGACTAGCGGATGGACAGTTCTTC
CASSAGLADGQFF
>TRBV28|-|14|-|TRBJ1-6
TGTGCCAGCAGGGGAGGCAGGGCGCGATCACCCCTCCACTTT
CASRGGRARSPLHF
>TRBV28|-|13|TRBD2|TRBJ2-5
TGTGCCAGCACGGGGGGGGGCGAAGAGACCCAGTACTTC
CASTGGGEETQYF
>TRBV28|-|15|-|TRBJ1-4
TGTGCCAGCAGCCAAAACCAAATTCTAAATGAAAAACTGTTTTTT
CASSQNQILNEKLFF
>TRBV4-1|-|15|-|TRBJ2-4
TGCGCCAGCAGCCTTTATTTCGGAGGGGAAAACATTCAGTACTTC
CASSLYFGGENIQYF
>TRBV7-2|once|16|TRBD1|TRBJ2-2
TGTGCCAGCAGCGCGCGGACAGGGCGGAACACCGGGGAGCTGTTTTTT
CASSARTGRNTGELFF
>TRBV7-8|-|15|-|TRBJ1-5
TGTGCCAGCAGCTTAATCAGGGACTCCAATCAGCCCCAGCATTTT
CASSLIRDSNQPQHF
>TRBV5-1|-|14|-|TRBJ2-3
TGCGCCAGCAGCTTACTCTCGCCTAGTGATACGCAGTATTTT
CASSLLSPSDTQYF
>TRBV7-8|-|14|-|TRBJ2-7
TGTGCCAGCAGCTTAGCGTCGGGATCCTACGAGCAGTACTTC
CASSLASGSYEQYF
>TRBV2|-|15|TRBD2|TRBJ2-1
TGTGCCAGCAGCGCACTAGCGGGGGGGCCCGATGAGCAGTTCTTC
CASSALAGGPDEQFF
>TRBV5-1|-|16|TRBD1|TRBJ2-5
TGCGCCAGCAGCCGAATCAGGACAGGGGGCGAACAGACCCAGTACTTC
CASSRIRTGGEQTQYF
>TRBV2|once|13|-|TRBJ1-2
TGTGCCAGCAGTGTCGGGCAGGAGGTGGGCTACACCTTC
CASSVGQEVGYTF
>TRBV24-1|-|18|TRBD1|TRBJ2-1
TGTGCCACCAGTGATTTCCCCCGGACAGGGGCAATATACAATGAGCAGTTCTTC
CATSDFPRTGAIYNEQFF
>TRBV5-4|-|16|TRBD1|TRBJ2-2
TGTGCCAGCAGCTTGGAGACAGGGTCGAACACCGGGGAGCTGTTTTTT
CASSLETGSNTGELFF
>TRBV27|-|13|-|TRBJ1-5
TGTGCCAGCAGTTTATTCTGGCCACAGCCCCAGCATTTT
CASSLFWPQPQHF
>TRBV18|-|15|TRBD1|TRBJ1-5
TGTGCCAGCTCGGTGGGAACAGGGGGCAATCAGCCCCAGCATTTT
CASSVGTGGNQPQHF
>TRBV6-5|few|14|-|TRBJ1-1
TGTGCCAGCACCCAAGGGGCCGGTGTAACTGAAGCTTTCTTT
CASTQGAGVTEAFF
>TRBV6-5|once|16|-|TRBJ2-6
TGTGCCAGCAGTTACCTTGGAGCCTCTGGGGCCAACGTCCTGACTTTC
CASSYLGASGANVLTF
>TRBV5-4|-|16|-|TRBJ2-6
TGTGCCAGCAGCTTGGGTGGGCCGTCTGGGGCCAACGTCCTGACTTTC
CASSLGGPSGANVLTF
>TRBV18|few|13|-|TRBJ2-7
TGTGCCAGCTCACCCCGGGGTGGTGCCGAGCAGTACTTC
CASSPRGGAEQYF
>TRBV12-3/TRBV12-4|few|13|-|TRBJ1-2
TGTGCCAGCAGTGGGCGGGGGGACTATGGCTACACCTTC
CASSGRGDYGYTF
>TRBV7-3|-|16|TRBD1|TRBJ2-2
TGTGCCAGCAGCTTAACGTTAGGACAGGGAACCGGGGAGCTGTTTTTT
CASSLTLGQGTGELFF
>TRBV6-2/TRBV6-3|-|15|TRBD2|TRBJ2-1
TGTGCCAGCAGTAAGAGCGGGGGATCCTACAATGAGCAGTTCTTC
CASSKSGGSYNEQFF
>TRBV18|-|14|-|TRBJ2-2
TGTGCCAGCTCACCACCGTTGGGAGGCGGGGAGCTGTTTTTT
CASSPPLGGGELFF
>TRBV5-1|-|18|-|TRBJ2-3
TGCGCCAGCAGCTTGGTATTTGGAAGACTGACCCCCACAGATACGCAGTATTTT
CASSLVFGRLTPTDTQYF
>TRBV19|-|15|TRBD1|TRBJ2-5
TGTGCCAGTAGTCTGGGACAGGGTGGGCAAGAGACCCAGTACTTC
CASSLGQGGQETQYF
>TRBV6-1|-|16|TRBD1|TRBJ1-1
TGTGCCAGCAGTGAAGCTCTCGGGACAGGGGGCAGGTCGGCTTTCTTT
CASSEALGTGGRSAFF
>TRBV7-3|-|14|TRBD1|TRBJ1-2
TGTGCCAGCAGTCTTAACGGACAGGGTGAGGGCTACACCTTC
CASSLNGQGEGYTF
>TRBV6-5|-|13|TRBD1|TRBJ2-1
TGTGCCAGTCAGGGGGCGTTCGGCAATGAGCAGTTCTTC
CASQGAFGNEQFF
>TRBV5-1|-|14|-|TRBJ1-6
TGCGCCAGCAGCTTGGCTGACTCCAATTCACCCCTCCACTTT
CASSLADSNSPLHF
>TRBV6-1|once|12|-|TRBJ1-3
TGTGCCAGCAGTGAAGTAGTGTACACCATATATTTT
CASSEVVYTIYF
>TRBV7-8|-|14|-|TRBJ2-7
TGTGCCAGCAGCTTAGGAGCTAGATCCTACGAGCAGTACTTC
CASSLGARSYEQYF
>TRBV28|-|15|-|TRBJ1-5
TGTGCCAGCAGCCCCGGGAGGTTCGGCAATCAGCCCCAGCATTTT
CASSPGRFGNQPQHF
>TRBV6-6|-|13|-|TRBJ1-5
TGTGCCAGCAGCAAGGAGGGACTTTTTACCCAGCATTTT
CASSKEGLFTQHF
>TRBV19|-|14|-|TRBJ2-7
TGTGCCAGTAGTACTGCCGGACTCTCCTACGAGCAGTACTTC
CASSTAGLSYEQYF